Listed below are T cell receptor beta chains from one sample, sequenced in a study of T cell clones after liver transplantation. Clones were sequenced by immunoSEQ multiplex PCR, and TCRdb holds only the in-frame ones, with some missing. Here the sample spans under 20,000 clones, over 75% being singletons. The starting material was CD8+ T cells from blood, obtained less than 50 months after liver transplant. The receptor set was obtained from a human patient who received a liver transplant. Some T cells here may be from the graft donor. The CDR3 runs from the conserved cysteine through the conserved F or W. Each record gives: clone size, J gene, V gene, CDR3 length, D gene, CDR3 DNA, CDR3 protein. A D gene is named only where the DNA matches it firmly. The size field is filled for only some rows; it gives once, few, many or a size class.

size: .; J: TRBJ1-1; V: TRBV6-5; length: 13; D: .; DNA: TGTGCCAGCAGTAAGGGATCGCAGGATGAAGCTTTCTTT; CDR3: CASSKGSQDEAFF
size: .; J: TRBJ1-5; V: TRBV27; length: 16; D: TRBD1; DNA: TGTGCCAGCAGTCACGTCGGACAGGGGGCCAATCAGCCCCAGCATTTT; CDR3: CASSHVGQGANQPQHF
size: once; J: TRBJ2-3; V: TRBV19; length: 15; D: TRBD2; DNA: TGTGCCAGTAGGAAAGCGGGGTTCGGCACAGATACGCAGTATTTT; CDR3: CASRKAGFGTDTQYF
size: .; J: TRBJ2-7; V: TRBV7-9; length: 13; D: .; DNA: TGTGCCAGCAGCTCACCCAGCTCCTACGAGCAGTACTTC; CDR3: CASSSPSSYEQYF
size: .; J: TRBJ2-5; V: TRBV5-3; length: 15; D: TRBD2; DNA: TGTGCCAGCAGCCAAAAGCGGGGGGGATACGAGACCCAGTACTTC; CDR3: CASSQKRGGYETQYF
size: .; J: TRBJ1-2; V: TRBV4-3; length: 18; D: TRBD1; DNA: TGCGCCAGCAGCCAAGATAACGAAGTTACAGGGGGGAAGGAGGGCTACACCTTC; CDR3: CASSQDNEVTGGKEGYTF
size: .; J: TRBJ2-1; V: TRBV11-2; length: 13; D: TRBD2; DNA: TGTGCCAGCAGCTTAGAGCGGGGGAGTGAGCAGTTCTTC; CDR3: CASSLERGSEQFF
size: .; J: TRBJ2-1; V: TRBV7-3; length: 15; D: .; DNA: TGTGCCAGCAGCCCGTTAGCGGACTCCTACAATGAGCAGTTCTTC; CDR3: CASSPLADSYNEQFF
size: .; J: TRBJ1-1; V: TRBV19; length: 18; D: TRBD1; DNA: TGTGCCAGTTCCCACCCCCCCGACAGGGCAGGAGTGGACACTGAAGCTTTCTTT; CDR3: CASSHPPDRAGVDTEAFF
size: few; J: TRBJ2-7; V: TRBV7-8; length: 15; D: .; DNA: TGTGCCAGCAGCTTATTAGGGGGGGCCCCCTACGAGCAGTACTTC; CDR3: CASSLLGGAPYEQYF
size: .; J: TRBJ1-1; V: TRBV6-5; length: 13; D: .; DNA: TGTGCCAGCAGTCTGGATATGAACACTGAAGCTTTCTTT; CDR3: CASSLDMNTEAFF
size: .; J: TRBJ2-3; V: TRBV5-5; length: 13; D: .; DNA: TGTGCCAGCAGCTTGGGAGACGGGGATACGCAGTATTTT; CDR3: CASSLGDGDTQYF
size: .; J: TRBJ2-7; V: TRBV6-6; length: 14; D: .; DNA: TGTGCCAGCAGTTTTAGGACGCCACCCTACGAGCAGTACTTC; CDR3: CASSFRTPPYEQYF
size: .; J: TRBJ1-5; V: TRBV7-2; length: 15; D: .; DNA: TGTGCCAGCAGCTTAGTTGGAGCAGTAAATCAGCCCCAGCATTTT; CDR3: CASSLVGAVNQPQHF
size: .; J: TRBJ1-1; V: TRBV28; length: 15; D: TRBD1; DNA: TGTGCCAGCAGTTTCCTCGGGGAGGGGGCTTCTGAAGCTTTCTTT; CDR3: CASSFLGEGASEAFF
size: .; J: TRBJ2-6; V: TRBV19; length: 15; D: .; DNA: TGTGCCAGTAGTATAAGATTCTCTGGGGCCAACGTCCTGACTTTC; CDR3: CASSIRFSGANVLTF
size: .; J: TRBJ1-2; V: TRBV6-6; length: 15; D: .; DNA: TGTGCCAGCAGTTACTCGGGGGCAGGGAACTATGGCTACACCTTC; CDR3: CASSYSGAGNYGYTF
size: once; J: TRBJ1-1; V: TRBV6-1; length: 13; D: .; DNA: TGTGCCAGCAGTACTGGGTTTCGCACTGAAGCTTTCTTT; CDR3: CASSTGFRTEAFF
size: .; J: TRBJ2-5; V: TRBV19; length: 13; D: .; DNA: TGTGCCAGTAGTCTGTCTTTGAGGGAGACCCAGTACTTC; CDR3: CASSLSLRETQYF
size: .; J: TRBJ1-1; V: TRBV6-6; length: 14; D: TRBD1; DNA: TGTGCCAGCAGTCCCGGGACAGGGTACACTGAAGCTTTCTTT; CDR3: CASSPGTGYTEAFF
size: .; J: TRBJ1-3; V: TRBV27; length: 14; D: .; DNA: TGTGCCAGCAGTTTGGGAGGGGCTGGAAACACCATATATTTT; CDR3: CASSLGGAGNTIYF
size: .; J: TRBJ2-3; V: TRBV7-3; length: 14; D: .; DNA: TGTGCCAGCAGCCCATGGCAGGGATCAGATACGCAGTATTTT; CDR3: CASSPWQGSDTQYF
size: .; J: TRBJ2-5; V: TRBV11-2; length: 13; D: TRBD2; DNA: TGTGCCAGCAGCTTCGGGGGGGGAGAGACCCAGTACTTC; CDR3: CASSFGGGETQYF
size: .; J: TRBJ2-3; V: TRBV7-6; length: 17; D: TRBD2; DNA: TGTGCCAGCAGCGGGGGGGACCCGGGACTAGCAACAGATACGCAGTATTTT; CDR3: CASSGGDPGLATDTQYF
size: .; J: TRBJ1-1; V: TRBV6-5; length: 13; D: .; DNA: TGTGCCAGCAACTACAGACTTTCGCCTGAAGCTTTCTTT; CDR3: CASNYRLSPEAFF
size: .; J: TRBJ1-2; V: TRBV19; length: 16; D: .; DNA: TGTGCCAGTAGTAATATGAAGGGCCAGATCCGTTATGGCTACACCTTC; CDR3: CASSNMKGQIRYGYTF
size: once; J: TRBJ1-2; V: TRBV30; length: 10; D: .; DNA: TGTGCCTGGAGAGGCCCTGGCTACACCTTC; CDR3: CAWRGPGYTF
size: .; J: TRBJ2-1; V: TRBV29-1; length: 14; D: .; DNA: TGCAGCGTTGTTTTGGGTGGGAACTACAATGAGCAGTTCTTC; CDR3: CSVVLGGNYNEQFF
size: .; J: TRBJ2-7; V: TRBV4-2; length: 13; D: .; DNA: TGTGCCAGCAGCCAAGATCTCAGATCCGGGCAGTACTTC; CDR3: CASSQDLRSGQYF
size: once; J: TRBJ1-1; V: TRBV5-3; length: 14; D: .; DNA: TGTGCCAGCAACCTGTGGGGGGAGAACACTGAAGCTTTCTTT; CDR3: CASNLWGENTEAFF
size: few; J: TRBJ2-7; V: TRBV7-2; length: 14; D: .; DNA: TGTGCCAGCAACCTCCCAGGGGGGGGCTACGAGCAGTACTTC; CDR3: CASNLPGGGYEQYF